These T cell receptor beta chains were read from a single sample in a study of Ad26.COV2.S vaccination and SARS-CoV-2 variants. Method: immunoSEQ multiplex PCR; TCRdb's copy keeps in-frame clones and lacks some. The sample has 350,000 to 500,000 clones, about 90% seen once. Sample: peripheral blood, taken in a trial of Ad26.COV2.S vaccine versus placebo. These receptors were collected from a person between 18 and 59 years old who received the Ad26.COV2.S COVID-19 vaccine or a placebo. Each CDR3 is given with its conserved first and last residue. The order of the fields is CDR3 protein, J gene, V gene.

CDR3aa: CASSPRAREIPGELFF
j_gene: TRBJ2-2
v_gene: TRBV11-2

CDR3aa: CATSSAGDSGNEQFF
j_gene: TRBJ2-1
v_gene: TRBV24-1

CDR3aa: CSVGDSEPSEIYEQYF
j_gene: TRBJ2-7
v_gene: TRBV29-1

CDR3aa: CASSSYSGSADTQYF
j_gene: TRBJ2-3
v_gene: TRBV27

CDR3aa: CASSLSGRRNTGELFF
j_gene: TRBJ2-2
v_gene: TRBV7-9

CDR3aa: CASSVGDRPPYGYTF
j_gene: TRBJ1-2
v_gene: TRBV9

CDR3aa: CASSLGRTSINEQFF
j_gene: TRBJ2-1
v_gene: TRBV5-1

CDR3aa: CSVETARGGAFF
j_gene: TRBJ1-1
v_gene: TRBV29-1

CDR3aa: CASRQQGGGNIQYF
j_gene: TRBJ2-4
v_gene: TRBV6-5

CDR3aa: CASSPRKQGFYEQYF
j_gene: TRBJ2-7
v_gene: TRBV6-5

CDR3aa: CASSLYSNQPQHF
j_gene: TRBJ1-5
v_gene: TRBV28

CDR3aa: CASSLGTANTGELFF
j_gene: TRBJ2-2
v_gene: TRBV5-1

CDR3aa: CATSREGRYEQYF
j_gene: TRBJ2-7
v_gene: TRBV15

CDR3aa: CASSQETGGYSNQPQHF
j_gene: TRBJ1-5
v_gene: TRBV3-1/TRBV3-2

CDR3aa: CAWSDGLINEQFF
j_gene: TRBJ2-1
v_gene: TRBV30

CDR3aa: CASSGQGAWNEQFF
j_gene: TRBJ2-1
v_gene: TRBV28

CDR3aa: CASSWRQGAGEQYF
j_gene: TRBJ2-7
v_gene: TRBV7-2

CDR3aa: CATSSGRAGIRRSYNEQFF
j_gene: TRBJ2-1
v_gene: TRBV15

CDR3aa: CASSGRRTGELFF
j_gene: TRBJ2-2
v_gene: TRBV7-6

CDR3aa: CASSSGGGANTGELFF
j_gene: TRBJ2-2
v_gene: TRBV11-2

CDR3aa: CAWSETGLTSYNEQFF
j_gene: TRBJ2-1
v_gene: TRBV30

CDR3aa: CATSAQGGNQPQHF
j_gene: TRBJ1-5
v_gene: TRBV15

CDR3aa: CASTRSWEKLFF
j_gene: TRBJ1-4
v_gene: TRBV6-5

CDR3aa: CASSLSGSQETQYF
j_gene: TRBJ2-5
v_gene: TRBV27

CDR3aa: CASSPLGLAGGPHTGELFF
j_gene: TRBJ2-2
v_gene: TRBV18

CDR3aa: CASSPRSGTDNYGYTF
j_gene: TRBJ1-2
v_gene: TRBV4-2

CDR3aa: CASSLEGFSGEVGELFF
j_gene: TRBJ2-2
v_gene: TRBV11-3

CDR3aa: CASRTAGTEAFF
j_gene: TRBJ1-1
v_gene: TRBV10-3

CDR3aa: CASSFDRGTFRYGYTF
j_gene: TRBJ1-2
v_gene: TRBV7-8

CDR3aa: CASSATGKTGELFF
j_gene: TRBJ2-2
v_gene: TRBV7-9

CDR3aa: CASSLEGDWGNTIYF
j_gene: TRBJ1-3
v_gene: TRBV11-2

CDR3aa: CASSQASKQFF
j_gene: TRBJ2-1
v_gene: TRBV16

CDR3aa: CAWSVISVGGEQFF
j_gene: TRBJ2-1
v_gene: TRBV30

CDR3aa: CASSLVSGDTGELFF
j_gene: TRBJ2-2
v_gene: TRBV5-6

CDR3aa: CASSLAGAGVRETQYF
j_gene: TRBJ2-5
v_gene: TRBV7-2

CDR3aa: CASSKWSGRGYEQYF
j_gene: TRBJ2-7
v_gene: TRBV19

CDR3aa: CASSPGWDTEAFF
j_gene: TRBJ1-1
v_gene: TRBV7-2

CDR3aa: CASSVLAGGPDTQYF
j_gene: TRBJ2-3
v_gene: TRBV5-6

CDR3aa: CAWASEGMVVEQYF
j_gene: TRBJ2-7
v_gene: TRBV30

CDR3aa: CASSWSRVLTEAFF
j_gene: TRBJ1-1
v_gene: TRBV6-2/TRBV6-3

CDR3aa: CASSDWRRVWSYEQYF
j_gene: TRBJ2-7
v_gene: TRBV6-4

CDR3aa: CASSLVQGGNSPLHF
j_gene: TRBJ1-6
v_gene: TRBV28

CDR3aa: CATSEQGPTNYGYTF
j_gene: TRBJ1-2
v_gene: TRBV15

CDR3aa: CASSLVIDGTDTQYF
j_gene: TRBJ2-3
v_gene: TRBV5-1

CDR3aa: CASRGRPKAFF
j_gene: TRBJ1-1
v_gene: TRBV2

CDR3aa: CASSFDPSPLPDEQYF
j_gene: TRBJ2-7
v_gene: TRBV27

CDR3aa: CASSLGGSMDYGYTF
j_gene: TRBJ1-2
v_gene: TRBV5-4

CDR3aa: CATSRGRREINQPQHF
j_gene: TRBJ1-5
v_gene: TRBV15

CDR3aa: CAISFGSGAGGYTF
j_gene: TRBJ1-2
v_gene: TRBV10-3

CDR3aa: CASSQELGNQPQHF
j_gene: TRBJ1-5
v_gene: TRBV4-2

CDR3aa: CASTIDPFNQGNIQYF
j_gene: TRBJ2-4
v_gene: TRBV19

CDR3aa: CASSLVGVVAKNIQYF
j_gene: TRBJ2-4
v_gene: TRBV28

CDR3aa: CASSIPQGESPRYGYTF
j_gene: TRBJ1-2
v_gene: TRBV19

CDR3aa: CASSPNPGQGTNEKLFF
j_gene: TRBJ1-4
v_gene: TRBV28

CDR3aa: CASGWTSNTGELFF
j_gene: TRBJ2-2
v_gene: TRBV28

CDR3aa: CASSWGPGANYGYTF
j_gene: TRBJ1-2
v_gene: TRBV7-3